The 2 T cell receptor beta chains below come from one sample, sequenced in a study of T cell responses to AZD1222 COVID-19 vaccine. The method was immunoSEQ multiplex PCR; TCRdb's version includes in-frame clones alone and lacks a portion of them. Here the sample spans about 54,000 clones, more than 80% being singletons. The material was peripheral blood, obtained 28 days after the second AZD1222 dose. These receptor sequences come from an adult who received the AZD1222 COVID-19 vaccine.

The J gene is TRBJ1-1, the V gene TRBV5-1; D may be TRBD1 (5 bases). The CDR3 length is 14 residues. Germline V gene data show CDR1 as SGHRS and CDR2 as YFSETQ. Trimming took off 2 bases at V and 1 base at J, with 9 bases between the two ends. This CDR3 reads CASSLLQENTEAFF. CDR3 in DNA: TGCGCCAGCAGCTTATTACAGGAGAACACTGAAGCTTTCTTT.

The CDR3 reads CASSHGAGGDSGYTF. In DNA, the CDR3 is TGCGCCAGCAGCCACGGCGCCGGGGGGGACAGCGGCTACACCTTC. The V gene is TRBV4-1, the J gene TRBJ1-2; 7 positions match TRBD1. This CDR3 spans 15 amino acids. Germline values: CDR1 MGHRA, CDR2 YSYEKL. With 3 bases clipped from V and 8 bases from J, the junction kept 12 bases outside the gene matches.